One sample yielded the 3 T cell receptor beta chains listed below, sequenced in a study of cytomegalovirus exposure and HLA in healthy donors. In the PCR, 60 Vbeta and 13 Jbeta primers were used. TCRdb's table, derived via immunoSEQ multiplex PCR, lists solely in-frame clones and lacks some. This sample has 250,000 to 300,000 clones, with 85% to 95% found just once. Sequences were obtained from PBMCs. The source is a girl aged 2-9 years in good health and CMV-seronegative.

The chain joins TRBV9 to TRBJ2-5; the match to TRBD1 covers 8 bases. CDR1 and CDR2 from the germline V gene are SGDLS and YYNGEE. The CDR3 totals 14 residues. J was trimmed by 5 bases and V by 0 bases; bases with no gene match: 3. CDR3 DNA: TGTGCCAGCAGCGTAGATACAGGGGGGGAGACCCAGTACTTC. This translates into CASSVDTGGETQYF. Full variable domain (missing parts from reference TRBV9 and TRBJ2-5): DSGVTQTPKHLITATGQRVTLRCSPRSGDLSVYWYQQSLDQGLQFLIQYYNGEERAKGNILERFSAQQFPDLHSELNLSSLELGDSALYFCASSVDTGGETQYFGPGTRLLVL.

The V call is TRBV14, the J call TRBJ2-7; the D gene is possibly TRBD1 (5 bases). CDR1 and CDR2 from the germline V gene are SGHDN and FVKESK. This CDR3 is built from 17 residues. Trimming cost V 0 bases and J 1 base, with 16 bases left between them. CDR3 DNA sequence: TGTGCCAGCAGCCAAGAAGTAAGGCAGGGTCGGTCCTACGAGCAGTACTTC. Protein product: CASSQEVRQGRSYEQYF.

V and J are TRBV5-4 and TRBJ2-1, with TRBD2 identical over 12 bases. V lost 6 bases, J lost 7 bases, and 8 bases stayed unmatched. Germline-derived CDR1 and CDR2 are SGHNT and YYREEE (reference sequence). The CDR3 extends over 15 amino acids. The CDR3 DNA reads TGTGCCAGCACCGCCGGACTAGCGGGACGAAATGAGCAGTTCTTC. Translation gives CASTAGLAGRNEQFF.